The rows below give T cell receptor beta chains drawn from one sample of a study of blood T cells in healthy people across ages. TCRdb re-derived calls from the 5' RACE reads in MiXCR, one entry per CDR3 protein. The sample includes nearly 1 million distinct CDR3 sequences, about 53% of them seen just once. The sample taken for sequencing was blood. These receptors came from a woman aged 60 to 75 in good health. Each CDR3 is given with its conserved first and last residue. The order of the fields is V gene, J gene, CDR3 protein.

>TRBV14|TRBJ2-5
CTSSGDSQETQYF
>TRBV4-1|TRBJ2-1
CASSQAGLADNEQFF
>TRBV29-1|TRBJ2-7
CSVIRDRVYEQYF
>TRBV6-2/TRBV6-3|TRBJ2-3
CASSTSGKTDTQYF
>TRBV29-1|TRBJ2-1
CSVQGHGQDNEQFF
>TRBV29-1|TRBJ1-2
CSVEGRRNANYGYTF
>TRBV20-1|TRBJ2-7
CSARSPRQGWHEQYF
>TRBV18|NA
CASSGENRGYHEQYF
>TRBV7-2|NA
CASSALLVIAQYF
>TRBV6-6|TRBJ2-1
CASSYSMTGSRNEQFF
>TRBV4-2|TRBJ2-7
CASSQEPLGQGSSRYEQYF
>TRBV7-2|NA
CASSLWATQETQYF
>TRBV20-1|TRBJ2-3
CSARDGTSGSLTQYF
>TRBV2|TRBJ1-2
CASRVRGNYGYTF
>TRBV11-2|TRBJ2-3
CASSLGAPDAQYF
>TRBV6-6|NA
CASNLLAGYEQYF
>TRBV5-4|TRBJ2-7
CASSLGTGFTYEQYF
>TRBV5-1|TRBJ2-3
CASSLNPGSGTDTQYF
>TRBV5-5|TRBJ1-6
CASSPRTGNSPLHF
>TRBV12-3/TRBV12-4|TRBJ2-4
CASSYRDRDIQYF
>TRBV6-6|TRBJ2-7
CASSYSGRSSYEQYF
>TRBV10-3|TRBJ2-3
CAIRDRGPTDTQYF
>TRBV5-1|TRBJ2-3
CASSLELAGRDTQYF
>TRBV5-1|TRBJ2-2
CASTGTSGRSDTGELFF
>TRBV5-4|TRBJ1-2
CASSLAVIYGYTF
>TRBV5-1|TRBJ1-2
CASSLAGAALVGYTF
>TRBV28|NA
CASSLWRLAGGLETQYF
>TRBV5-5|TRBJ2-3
CASSLVGLGADTQYF
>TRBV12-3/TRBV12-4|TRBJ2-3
CASNLRRSSTDTQYF
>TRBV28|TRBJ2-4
CASSFLRVAKNIQYF
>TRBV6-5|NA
CASEGRGKEETQYF
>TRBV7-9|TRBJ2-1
CASSQGQELYNEQFF
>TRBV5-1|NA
CASSNPGTGRVPGYETQYF
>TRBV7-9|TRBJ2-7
CASSLYLGLNQYEQYF
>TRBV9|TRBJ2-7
CASGPSLGQSYEQYF
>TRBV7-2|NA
CASSSLGSSNEQFF
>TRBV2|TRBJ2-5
CASAPVGETQYF
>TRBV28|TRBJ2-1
CASRRTLAGGRLRNEQFF
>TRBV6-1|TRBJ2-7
CASSWGHSYEQYF
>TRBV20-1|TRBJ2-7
CSARPRGGGQGGYEQYF
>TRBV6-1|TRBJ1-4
CASSDRGGNEKLFF
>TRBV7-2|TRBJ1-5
CASSYTNRNQPQHF
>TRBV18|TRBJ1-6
CASSPLRAGSLNNNSPLHF
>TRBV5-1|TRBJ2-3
CATKSGTTDTQYF
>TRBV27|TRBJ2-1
CASQGLAGRYYNEQFF
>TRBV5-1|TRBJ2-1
CASSLRLRGRGYNEQFF
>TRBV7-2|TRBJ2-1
CASSHRDGNPGDEQFF
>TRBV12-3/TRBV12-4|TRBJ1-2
CASYSEGYGYTF
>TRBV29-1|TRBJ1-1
CSVVPGQGRTEAFF
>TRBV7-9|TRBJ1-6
CASRHGTGPYSPLHF
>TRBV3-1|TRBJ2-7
CASSKPDGRGQYF
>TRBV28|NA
CATTLAGSVYEQYF
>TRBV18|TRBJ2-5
CASSPSQREETQYF
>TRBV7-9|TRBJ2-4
CASSGAMGQYF
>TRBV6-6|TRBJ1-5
CASSGRGRSNQPQHF
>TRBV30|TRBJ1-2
CAWSGAGNGYTF
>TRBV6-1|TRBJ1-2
CASSDPGYTF